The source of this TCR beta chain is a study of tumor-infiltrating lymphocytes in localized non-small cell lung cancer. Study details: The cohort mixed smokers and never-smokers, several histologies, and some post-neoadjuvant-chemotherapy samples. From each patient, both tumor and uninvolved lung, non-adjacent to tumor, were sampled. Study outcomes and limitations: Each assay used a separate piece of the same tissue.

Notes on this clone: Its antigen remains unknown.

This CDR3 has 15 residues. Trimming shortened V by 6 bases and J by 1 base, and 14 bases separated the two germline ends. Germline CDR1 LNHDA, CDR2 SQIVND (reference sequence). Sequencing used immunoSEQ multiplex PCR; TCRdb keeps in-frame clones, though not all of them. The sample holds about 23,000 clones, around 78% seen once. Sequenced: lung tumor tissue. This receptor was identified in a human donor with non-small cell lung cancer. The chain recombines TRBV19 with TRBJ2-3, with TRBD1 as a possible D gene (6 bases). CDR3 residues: CASSPQGIGTDTQYF. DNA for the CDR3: TGTGCCAGTAGCCCTCAGGGGATTGGCACAGATACGCAGTATTTT. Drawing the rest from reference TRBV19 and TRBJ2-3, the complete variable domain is DGGITQSPKYLFRKEGQNVTLSCEQNLNHDAMYWYRQDPGQGLRLIYYSQIVNDFQKGDIAEGYSVSREKKESFPLTVTSAQKNPTAFYLCASSPQGIGTDTQYFGPGTRLTVL.